The 11 T cell receptor beta chains below come from one sample, sequenced in a study of fetal regulatory T cell absence and autoimmunity. Libraries were prepared by immunoSEQ multiplex PCR; TCRdb keeps only in-frame clonotypes and omits some of them. This table has some 46,000 clones, roughly 83% appearing once. Sequenced sample: cord blood. Receptors originate from a newborn boy with IPEX syndrome.

This sequence joins TRBV15 and TRBJ1-3; D might be TRBD1 (5 bases). V shed 0 bases and J shed 0 bases, with 12 bases lying between them. From germline, CDR1 is LNHNV and CDR2 YYDKDF (reference sequence). The CDR3 is 17 amino acids. CDR3 sequence reads: CATSRDRQSSSGNTIYF. The CDR3 DNA follows: TGTGCCACCAGCAGAGATCGACAGTCGAGCTCTGGAAACACCATATATTTT.

This clone was found a few times. The rearrangement links TRBV10-3 to TRBJ1-2; no definite D call. CDR3 length: 12 amino acids. V lost 2 bases and J lost 2, with 3 bases in between. In germline, CDR1 is ENHRY, CDR2 SYGVKD. CDR3 region: CAISEGNYGYTF. CDR3 DNA: TGTGCCATCAGTGAGGGGAACTATGGCTACACCTTC.

V and J are TRBV6-5 and TRBJ1-6; 7 bases match TRBD1. CDR1 is MNHEY, CDR2 SVGAGI, per germline. V lost 0 bases and J lost 9; bases outside the gene matches: 2. The CDR3 covers 14 residues. This CDR3 reads CASSYSGGGSPLHF. In DNA, the CDR3 is TGTGCCAGCAGTTACTCAGGGGGCGGTTCACCCCTCCACTTT.

This rearrangement joins TRBV21-1 to TRBJ2-6; TRBD1 is taken as the D call from the table, unchecked against the DNA. TRBV21-1 is a pseudogene segment. CDR3 length: 20 amino acids. The CDR3 nucleotides are TGTGCCAGCAGCAAAGAGCTCGAGAACAGGCCCTCCTCTGGGGCCAACGTCCTGACTTTC. Amino acids: CASSKELENRPSSGANVLTF.

This rearrangement joins TRBV5-1 to TRBJ2-7; 10 bases fit TRBD1. Trimming removed 3 bases from V and 0 bases from J; junction bases left unmatched: 3. The germline gives CDR1 SGHRS, CDR2 YFSETQ. The CDR3 has 15 residues. The CDR3 sequence is CASSWTGGDSYEQYF. CDR3 coding DNA: TGCGCCAGCAGCTGGACAGGGGGTGACTCCTACGAGCAGTACTTC.

The CDR3 DNA follows: TGTGCCATCAGTCCCGTCCCCACCAATGAGCAGTTCTTC. Amino acid sequence: CAISPVPTNEQFF. The gene calls are TRBV10-3 and TRBJ2-1, with D hard to call. Trimming left V 5 bases short and J 6 bases short, with 11 bases between. The germline gives CDR1 ENHRY, CDR2 SYGVKD. This CDR3 spans 13 amino acids.

The rearrangement joins TRBV9 to TRBJ2-7; the match to TRBD2 covers 9 bases. Germline CDR1 and CDR2: SGDLS and YYNGEE. J lost 3 bases, V lost 0 bases, and 4 bases had no gene match. This CDR3 spans 15 amino acids. CDR3 DNA sequence: TGTGCCAGCAGCGTAGGAGTTAGCGGGGGCTACGAGCAGTACTTC. Protein: CASSVGVSGGYEQYF.

V is TRBV4-3 and J is TRBJ2-6, with TRBD2 as a possible D gene (5 bases). CDR1 is LGHNA, CDR2 YSLEER, per germline. V lost 0 bases and J lost 2, with 8 bases in between. This CDR3 has 16 amino acids. Here the CDR3 DNA reads TGCGCCAGCAGCCAAGATCGGGGAACTGGGGCCAACGTCCTGACTTTC. Amino acid sequence: CASSQDRGTGANVLTF.

The V call is TRBV7-9, the J call TRBJ2-2; 12 bases align to TRBD2. The CDR3 loop spans 15 amino acids. V shed 5 bases and J 7 bases; nucleotides not matched to a gene: 5. Germline V lookup: CDR1 SEHNR, CDR2 FQNEAQ (reference sequence). CDR3 residues: CASSARLAGDGELFF. The CDR3 bases are TGTGCCAGCAGCGCCCGACTAGCGGGAGACGGGGAGCTGTTTTTT.

The V and J genes are TRBV2 and TRBJ2-2, with a tentative D call TRBD2 (6 bases). V lost 3 bases and J lost 4, with 9 bases in between. Germline-derived CDR1 and CDR2 are SNHLY and FYNNEI. The CDR3 length is 14 residues. In nucleotides, the CDR3 is TGTGCCAGCAGTGAGGGGGGACCCACCGGGGAGCTGTTTTTT. Its translation: CASSEGGPTGELFF.

This chain links TRBV4-1 with TRBJ2-6; D gene uncertain. The V gene's germline CDR1 is MGHRA and CDR2 YSYEKL. Trimming cost V 1 base and J 0 bases, with 13 bases left between them. This CDR3 contains 18 residues. The CDR3 protein is CASSQGAGFSSGANVLTF. As DNA, the CDR3 is TGCGCCAGCAGCCAAGGGGCAGGCTTTAGCTCTGGGGCCAACGTCCTGACTTTC.